Listed here is a single TCR beta chain. The data derive from a study of blood T cell repertoires in COVID-19. Study overall: Donors in the United States, Italy and Spain gave samples during acute or convalescent COVID-19.

Assay: immunoSEQ multiplex PCR; the TCRdb copy retains only in-frame clones and omits some. The sample records roughly 350,000 clones, roughly nine tenths being singletons. Clinical history as reported by participants underpinned cohort assignment. The study counted Cohort 3 donors as recovered given two negative PCRs, clearance, or symptom resolution. CDR3 length equals 17 residues. The V gene lost 6 bases and the J gene lost 3 bases, with 24 bases spanning the gap. CDR1 is MNHEY, CDR2 SMNVEV, per germline (reference sequence). V is TRBV27 and J is TRBJ2-7; D gene ambiguous. This clonotype originated in a woman in her twenties or thirties who had recovered from COVID-19. The sequencing sample was made of PBMCs or T cells enriched from blood (not recorded which). The CDR3 loop is CASSQPSWSATHYEQYF. In nucleotides, the CDR3 is TGTGCCAGCAGCCAGCCATCATGGTCGGCGACACACTACGAGCAGTACTTC.